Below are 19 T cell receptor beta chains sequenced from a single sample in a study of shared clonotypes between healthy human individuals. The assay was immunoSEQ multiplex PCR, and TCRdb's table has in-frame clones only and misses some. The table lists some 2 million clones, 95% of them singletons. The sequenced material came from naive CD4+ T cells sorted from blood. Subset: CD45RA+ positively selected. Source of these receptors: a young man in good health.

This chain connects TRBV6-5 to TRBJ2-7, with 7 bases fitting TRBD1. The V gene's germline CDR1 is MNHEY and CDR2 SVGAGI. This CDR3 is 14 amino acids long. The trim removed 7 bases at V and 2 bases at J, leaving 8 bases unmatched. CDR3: CASNSRQGTYEQYF. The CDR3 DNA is TGTGCCAGCAACAGTCGACAGGGAACCTACGAGCAGTACTTC.

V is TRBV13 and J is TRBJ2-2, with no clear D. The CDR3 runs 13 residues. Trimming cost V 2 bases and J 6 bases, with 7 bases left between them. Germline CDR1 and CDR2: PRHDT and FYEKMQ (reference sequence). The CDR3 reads CASSLRSPGELFF. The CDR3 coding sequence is TGTGCCAGCAGCTTAAGGTCCCCCGGGGAGCTGTTTTTT.

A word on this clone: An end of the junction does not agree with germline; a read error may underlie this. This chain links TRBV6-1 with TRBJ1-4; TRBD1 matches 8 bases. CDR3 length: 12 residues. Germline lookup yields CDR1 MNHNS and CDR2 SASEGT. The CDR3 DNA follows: TGTGCCAGCAGTATAGACCGGGACAGGCCTCGTTTT. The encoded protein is CASSIDRDRPRF.

CDR3 protein: CASRVTSGGSYTQYF. The CDR3 nucleotides are TGTGCCAGCAGGGTAACTAGCGGGGGATCGTATACGCAGTATTTT. The V and J genes are TRBV6-1 and TRBJ2-3; 11 nucleotides agree with TRBD2. V gave up 6 bases and J gave up 7 bases; unmatched junction bases: 9. CDR1 and CDR2 (germline): MNHNS, SASEGT. The CDR3 spans 15 residues.

CDR3: CASSVRAGVETQYF. The CDR3 DNA reads as TGTGCCAGCAGCGTAAGGGCGGGGGTTGAGACCCAGTACTTC. The chain links TRBV9 to TRBJ2-5, with 7 bases lining up with TRBD2. The CDR3 contains 14 residues. Losses at the gene ends were 1 base for V and 5 bases for J; bases not matched to a gene: 5. The germline CDR1 and CDR2 sequences are SGDLS and YYNGEE.

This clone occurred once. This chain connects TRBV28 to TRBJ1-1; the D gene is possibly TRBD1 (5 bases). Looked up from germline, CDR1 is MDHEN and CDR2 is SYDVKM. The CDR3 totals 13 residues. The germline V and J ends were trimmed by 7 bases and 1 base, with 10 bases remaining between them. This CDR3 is CASKRQRNTEAFF. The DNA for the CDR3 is TGTGCCAGCAAACGACAGAGGAACACTGAAGCTTTCTTT.

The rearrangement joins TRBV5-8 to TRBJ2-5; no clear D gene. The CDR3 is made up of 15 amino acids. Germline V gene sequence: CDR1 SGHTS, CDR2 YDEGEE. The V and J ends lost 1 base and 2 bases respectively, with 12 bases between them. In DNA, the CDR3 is TGTGCCAGCAGCTTGTTGGCAGGCCGACAAGAGACCCAGTACTTC. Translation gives CASSLLAGRQETQYF.

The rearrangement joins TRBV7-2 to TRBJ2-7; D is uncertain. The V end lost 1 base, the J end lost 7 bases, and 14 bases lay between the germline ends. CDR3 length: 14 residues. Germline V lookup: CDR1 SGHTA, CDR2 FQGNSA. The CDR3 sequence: CASSLGRAAQEQYF. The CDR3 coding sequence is TGTGCCAGCAGCTTAGGAAGGGCCGCGCAGGAGCAGTACTTC.

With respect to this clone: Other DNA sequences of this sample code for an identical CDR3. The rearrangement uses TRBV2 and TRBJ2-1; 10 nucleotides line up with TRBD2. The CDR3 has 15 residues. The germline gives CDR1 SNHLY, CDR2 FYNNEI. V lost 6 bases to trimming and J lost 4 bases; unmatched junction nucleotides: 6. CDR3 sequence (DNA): TGTGCCAGCAGAACCGGGACTAGCGTATACAATGAGCAGTTCTTC. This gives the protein CASRTGTSVYNEQFF. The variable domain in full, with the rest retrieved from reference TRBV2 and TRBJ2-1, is EPEVTQTPSHQVTQMGQEVILRCVPISNHLYFYWYRQILGQKVEFLVSFYNNEISEKSEIFDDQFSVERPDGSNFTLKIRSTKLEDSAMYFCASRTGTSVYNEQFFGPGTRLTVL.

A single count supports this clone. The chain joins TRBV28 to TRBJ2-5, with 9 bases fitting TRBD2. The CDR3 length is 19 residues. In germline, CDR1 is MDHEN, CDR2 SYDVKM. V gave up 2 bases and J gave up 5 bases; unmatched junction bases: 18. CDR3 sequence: CASSLGGASGANVWETQYF. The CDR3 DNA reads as TGTGCCAGCAGTTTAGGGGGGGCTAGCGGGGCGAACGTTTGGGAGACCCAGTACTTC.

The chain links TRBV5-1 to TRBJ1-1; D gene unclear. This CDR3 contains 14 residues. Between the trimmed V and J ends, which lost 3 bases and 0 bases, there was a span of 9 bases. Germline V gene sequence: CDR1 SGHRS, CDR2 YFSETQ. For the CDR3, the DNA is TGCGCCAGCAGCTCAATGACCGTGAACACTGAAGCTTTCTTT. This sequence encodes CASSSMTVNTEAFF.

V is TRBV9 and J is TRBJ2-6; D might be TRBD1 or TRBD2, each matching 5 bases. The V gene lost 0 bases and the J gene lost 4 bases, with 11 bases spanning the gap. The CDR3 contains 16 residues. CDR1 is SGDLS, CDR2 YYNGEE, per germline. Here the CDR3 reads CASSVAGSGGANVLTF. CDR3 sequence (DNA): TGTGCCAGCAGCGTAGCAGGGTCGGGAGGGGCCAACGTCCTGACTTTC.

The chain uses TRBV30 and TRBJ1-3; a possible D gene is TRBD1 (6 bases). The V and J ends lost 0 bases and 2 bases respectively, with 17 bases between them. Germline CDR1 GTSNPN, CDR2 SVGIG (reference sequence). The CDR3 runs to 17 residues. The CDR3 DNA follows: TGTGCCTGGAGTGTACTGATCAGGGGACGTGCTGGAAACACCATATATTTT. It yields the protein CAWSVLIRGRAGNTIYF.

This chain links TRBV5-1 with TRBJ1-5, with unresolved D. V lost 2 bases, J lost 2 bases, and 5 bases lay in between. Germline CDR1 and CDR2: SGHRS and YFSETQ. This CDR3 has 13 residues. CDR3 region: CASSFLGNQPQHF. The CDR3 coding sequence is TGCGCCAGCAGCTTCCTGGGCAATCAGCCCCAGCATTTT.

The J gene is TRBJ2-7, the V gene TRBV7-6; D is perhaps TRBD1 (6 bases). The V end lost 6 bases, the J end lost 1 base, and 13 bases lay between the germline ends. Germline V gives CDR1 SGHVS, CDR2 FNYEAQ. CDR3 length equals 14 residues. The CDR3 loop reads CASSPGTLSYEQYF. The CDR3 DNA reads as TGTGCCAGCAGTCCCGGGACACTGTCCTACGAGCAGTACTTC.

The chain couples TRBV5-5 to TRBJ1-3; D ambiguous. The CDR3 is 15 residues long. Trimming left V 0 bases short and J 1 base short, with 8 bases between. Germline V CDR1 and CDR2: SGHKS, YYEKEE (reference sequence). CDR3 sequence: CASSLEGGSGNTIYF. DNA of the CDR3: TGTGCCAGCAGCTTGGAGGGAGGTTCTGGAAACACCATATATTTT.

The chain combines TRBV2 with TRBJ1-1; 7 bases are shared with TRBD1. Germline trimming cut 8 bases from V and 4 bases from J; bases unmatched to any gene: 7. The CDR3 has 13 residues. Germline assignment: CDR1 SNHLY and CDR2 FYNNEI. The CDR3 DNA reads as TGTGCCAGCCGGCGTGACAGGGCCACTGAAGCTTTCTTT. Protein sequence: CASRRDRATEAFF.

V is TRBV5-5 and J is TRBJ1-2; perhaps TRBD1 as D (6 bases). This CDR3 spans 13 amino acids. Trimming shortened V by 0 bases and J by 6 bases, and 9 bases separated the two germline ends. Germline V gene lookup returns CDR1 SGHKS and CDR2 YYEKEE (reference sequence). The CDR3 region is CASSLDRADGYTF. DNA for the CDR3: TGTGCCAGCAGCTTGGACAGGGCCGATGGCTACACCTTC.

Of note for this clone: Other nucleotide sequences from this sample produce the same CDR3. This chain's CDR3 is CASSSGQETQYF. CDR3 DNA sequence: TGTGCCAGCTCATCGGGGCAAGAGACCCAGTACTTC. This chain joins TRBV18 and TRBJ2-5; possibly TRBD2 for D (5 bases). The CDR3 runs 12 residues. Germline V gives CDR1 KGHSH, CDR2 LQKENI. V was pared by 5 bases and J by 2 bases, with 6 bases between.